The rows below give T cell receptor beta chains drawn from one sample of a study of cytomegalovirus exposure and HLA in healthy donors. Clones were sequenced by immunoSEQ multiplex PCR, and TCRdb holds only the in-frame ones, with some missing. This table has about 78,000 clones, around 70% appearing once. Sequencing was done on a sample of PBMCs. These receptors were collected from a middle-aged woman in good health and CMV-seropositive. Each CDR3 is given with its conserved first and last residue. Each record gives: clone size, J gene, V gene, D gene, CDR3 DNA, CDR3 protein. D genes are given only for firm matches. Some rows have no size entry. The others give once, few or many, or a class for an expanded clone.

size: NA
J: TRBJ2-2
V: TRBV5-5
D: NA
DNA: TGTGCCAGCAGCTTAAGTAGCGGTATAACCGGGGAGCTGTTTTTT
CDR3: CASSLSSGITGELFF

size: NA
J: TRBJ2-7
V: TRBV30
D: TRBD1
DNA: TGTGCCTGGAACCCCTCCGGATACAGGGGTAACGAGCAGTACTTC
CDR3: CAWNPSGYRGNEQYF

size: NA
J: TRBJ1-1
V: TRBV30
D: TRBD1
DNA: TGTGCCTGGAGTGTAGGGGGCGGAGCTTTCTTT
CDR3: CAWSVGGGAFF

size: NA
J: TRBJ2-7
V: TRBV28
D: TRBD1
DNA: TGTGCCAGCAGTTTGGTCGGGACAGGGTTACTGGGCGAGCAGTACTTC
CDR3: CASSLVGTGLLGEQYF

size: NA
J: TRBJ2-3
V: TRBV28
D: TRBD2
DNA: TGTGCCAGCAGTTTGTTGACTAGCGGGGGGGCGACAGATACGCAGTATTTT
CDR3: CASSLLTSGGATDTQYF

size: NA
J: TRBJ1-5
V: TRBV28
D: TRBD1
DNA: TGTGCCAGCAGTTTATACAGGGGGAATCAGCCCCAGCATTTT
CDR3: CASSLYRGNQPQHF

size: NA
J: TRBJ1-2
V: TRBV13
D: TRBD1
DNA: TGTGCCAGCAGCTTCCTACAGGGGGCGCGTATCTATGGCTACACCTTC
CDR3: CASSFLQGARIYGYTF

size: once
J: TRBJ2-3
V: TRBV6-6
D: TRBD1
DNA: TGTGCCAGCAGCCGAGGACAGGGCACAGATACGCAGTATTTT
CDR3: CASSRGQGTDTQYF

size: NA
J: TRBJ2-7
V: TRBV9
D: NA
DNA: TGTGCCAGCAGCGACCGGGGTGGCTACGAGCAGTACTTC
CDR3: CASSDRGGYEQYF

size: NA
J: TRBJ1-2
V: TRBV5-1
D: TRBD1
DNA: TGCGCCAGCAGCCCCACGCCCGGGACAGCCGAATATGGCTACACCTTC
CDR3: CASSPTPGTAEYGYTF

size: NA
J: TRBJ1-2
V: TRBV28
D: TRBD1
DNA: TGTGCCAGCAGGAAACAGGGGCGTAACTATGGCTACCCCTTC
CDR3: CASRKQGRNYGYPF

size: once
J: TRBJ2-2
V: TRBV30
D: NA
DNA: TGTGCCTGGAGTGAAGGGGGCACCGGGGAGCTGTTTTTT
CDR3: CAWSEGGTGELFF

size: NA
J: TRBJ1-5
V: TRBV28
D: NA
DNA: TGTGCCAGCAGTCCCCCGGGGTTTTCGGATCAGCCCCAGCATTTT
CDR3: CASSPPGFSDQPQHF

size: NA
J: TRBJ2-5
V: TRBV27
D: NA
DNA: TGTGCCAGCAGTTTATCGATTGGCAGGATTACGCCGGAGACCCAGTACTTC
CDR3: CASSLSIGRITPETQYF

size: NA
J: TRBJ2-7
V: TRBV5-1
D: TRBD1
DNA: TGCGCCAGCAGCCCCGGGACAGGGTTGATCTACGAGCAGTACTTC
CDR3: CASSPGTGLIYEQYF

size: NA
J: TRBJ2-7
V: TRBV18
D: TRBD1
DNA: TGTGCCAGCTCGGGACAGAGCTCCTACGAGCAGTACTTC
CDR3: CASSGQSSYEQYF

size: NA
J: TRBJ1-1
V: TRBV2
D: TRBD1
DNA: TGTGCCAGCAGTCCCCGGACAGGGATGGGGTTAGCTGAAGCTTTCTTT
CDR3: CASSPRTGMGLAEAFF

size: once
J: TRBJ2-5
V: TRBV11-1
D: NA
DNA: TGTGCCAGCAGCCCCAGGGTCCAAGGGGAGACCCAGTACTTC
CDR3: CASSPRVQGETQYF